Here is one T cell receptor (beta chain) with its context. Graft material was processed, releasing intraepithelial and lamina propria lymphocytes. The record originates from a study of graft-versus-host responses after intestinal transplantation. The germline V gene encodes CDR1 SQVTM and CDR2 ANQGSEA. Trimming took off 0 bases at V and 0 bases at J, with 17 bases between the two ends. This CDR3 has 17 residues. Libraries were prepared by immunoSEQ multiplex PCR; TCRdb keeps only in-frame clonotypes and omits some of them. Here the sample spans over 60,000 clones, 89% being singletons. The starting material was ileum tissue, obtained less than 400 days after transplant. The source is a human patient who received an intestinal transplant, so some T cells may come from the graft donor. V and J are TRBV29-1 and TRBJ2-5, with D possibly TRBD1 on 6 matching bases. CDR3 coding DNA: TGCAGCGTTGAAGACATTGACCCGGGACACCACCAAGAGACCCAGTACTTC. Its translation is CSVEDIDPGHHQETQYF.